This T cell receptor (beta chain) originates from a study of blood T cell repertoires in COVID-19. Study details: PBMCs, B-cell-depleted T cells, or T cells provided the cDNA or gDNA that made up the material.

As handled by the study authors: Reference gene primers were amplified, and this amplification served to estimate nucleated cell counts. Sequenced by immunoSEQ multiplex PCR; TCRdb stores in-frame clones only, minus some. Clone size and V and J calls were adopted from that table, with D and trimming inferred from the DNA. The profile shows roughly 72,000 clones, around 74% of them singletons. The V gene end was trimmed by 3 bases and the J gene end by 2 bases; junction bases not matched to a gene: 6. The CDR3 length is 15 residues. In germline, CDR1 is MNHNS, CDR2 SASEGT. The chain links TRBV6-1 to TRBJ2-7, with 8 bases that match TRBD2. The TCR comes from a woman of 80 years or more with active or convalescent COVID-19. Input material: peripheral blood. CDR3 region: CASSDYGGGTYEQYF. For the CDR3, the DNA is TGTGCCAGCAGTGATTACGGGGGGGGCACCTACGAGCAGTACTTC.